Only a few counts were recorded for the clone carrying this T cell receptor beta chain. This CDR3 has 15 amino acids. Germline CDR1 reads SNHLY; CDR2 reads FYNNEI. V dropped 0 bases and J dropped 6 bases, with 12 bases sitting between them. TCRdb ran MiXCR on the 5' RACE reads and lists one entry per CDR3 protein. This table has approximately 890,000 distinct CDR3 sequences, 12% appearing once. This sample is part of a study of identical twins. The sample also formed part of further work on yellow fever vaccine responses in identical twins.

The clonotype originates from a woman aged 18 to 35 in good health. The sequencing sample was made of PBMCs. The rearrangement joins TRBV2 to TRBJ2-1, with a possible D match to TRBD2 (6 bases). CDR3 sequence: CASSEAGRGVNEQFF. In DNA form, the CDR3 reads TGTGCCAGCAGTGAAGCAGGGCGGGGTGTCAATGAGCAGTTCTTC.